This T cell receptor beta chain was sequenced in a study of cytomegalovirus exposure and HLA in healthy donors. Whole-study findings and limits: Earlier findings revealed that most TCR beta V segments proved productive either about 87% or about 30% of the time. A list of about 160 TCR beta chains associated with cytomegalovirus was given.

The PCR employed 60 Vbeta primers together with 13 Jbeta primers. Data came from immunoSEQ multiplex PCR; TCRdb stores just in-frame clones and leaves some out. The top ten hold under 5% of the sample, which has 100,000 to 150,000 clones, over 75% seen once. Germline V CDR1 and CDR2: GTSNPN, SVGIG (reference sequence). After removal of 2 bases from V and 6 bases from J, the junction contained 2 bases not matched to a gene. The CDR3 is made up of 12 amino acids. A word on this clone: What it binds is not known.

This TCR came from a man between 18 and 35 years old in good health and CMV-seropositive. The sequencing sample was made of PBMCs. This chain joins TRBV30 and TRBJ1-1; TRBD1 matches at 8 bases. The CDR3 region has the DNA TGTGCCTGGAGTCAGGGGGCGCCTGAAGCTTTCTTT. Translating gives CAWSQGAPEAFF.